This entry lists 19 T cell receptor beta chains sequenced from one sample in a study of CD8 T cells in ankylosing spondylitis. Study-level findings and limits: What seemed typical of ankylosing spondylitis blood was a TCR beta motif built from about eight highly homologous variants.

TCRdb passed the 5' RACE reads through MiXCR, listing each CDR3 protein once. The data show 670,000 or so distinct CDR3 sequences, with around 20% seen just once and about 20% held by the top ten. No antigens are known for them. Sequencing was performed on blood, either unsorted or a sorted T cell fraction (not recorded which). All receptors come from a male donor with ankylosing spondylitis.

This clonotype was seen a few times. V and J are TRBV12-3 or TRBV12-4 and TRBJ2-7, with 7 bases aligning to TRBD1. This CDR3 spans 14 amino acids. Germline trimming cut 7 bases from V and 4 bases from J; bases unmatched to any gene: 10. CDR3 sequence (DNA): TGTGCCAGCACCCAGGGACAGATTTCTTACGAGCAGTACTTC. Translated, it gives CASTQGQISYEQYF.

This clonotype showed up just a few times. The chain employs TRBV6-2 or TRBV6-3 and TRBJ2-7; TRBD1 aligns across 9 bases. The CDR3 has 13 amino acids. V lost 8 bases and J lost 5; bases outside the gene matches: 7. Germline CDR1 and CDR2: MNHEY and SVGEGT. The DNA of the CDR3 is TGTGCCAGCGACAGGGGGAGTTGGAACGAGCAGTACTTC. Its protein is CASDRGSWNEQYF.

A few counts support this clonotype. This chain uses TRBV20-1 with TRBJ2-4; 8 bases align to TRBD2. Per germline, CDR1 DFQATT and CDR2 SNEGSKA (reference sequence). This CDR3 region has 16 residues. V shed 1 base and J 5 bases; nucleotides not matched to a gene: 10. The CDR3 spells CSARVLLADRENIQYF. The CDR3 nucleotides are TGCAGTGCTAGAGTTTTACTAGCGGACCGCGAAAACATTCAGTACTTC.

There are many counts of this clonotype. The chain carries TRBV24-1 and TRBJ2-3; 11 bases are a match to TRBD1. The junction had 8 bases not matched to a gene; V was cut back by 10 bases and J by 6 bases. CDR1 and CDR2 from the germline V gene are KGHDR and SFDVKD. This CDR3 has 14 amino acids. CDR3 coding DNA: TGTGCCACGGCCGGACAGGGGGCATTCGATACGCAGTATTTT. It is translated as CATAGQGAFDTQYF.

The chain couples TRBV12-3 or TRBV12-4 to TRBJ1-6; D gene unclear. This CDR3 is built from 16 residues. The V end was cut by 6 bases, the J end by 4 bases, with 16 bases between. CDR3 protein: CASSIRLTTYNSPLHF. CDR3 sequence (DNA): TGTGCCAGCAGCATAAGGTTAACAACTTATAATTCACCCCTCCACTTT.

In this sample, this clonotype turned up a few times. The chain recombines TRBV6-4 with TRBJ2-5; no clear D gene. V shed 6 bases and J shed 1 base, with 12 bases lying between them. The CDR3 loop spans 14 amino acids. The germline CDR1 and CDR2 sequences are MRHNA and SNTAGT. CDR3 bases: TGTGCCAGCAGAGACGACAAGATCCAAGAGACCCAGTACTTC. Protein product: CASRDDKIQETQYF.

This CDR3 is CASSQRTGWGQNTEAFF. The CDR3 DNA reads TGCGCCAGCAGCCAACGGACAGGGTGGGGACAGAACACTGAAGCTTTCTTT. This chain connects TRBV4-1 to TRBJ1-1; TRBD1 agrees at 8 bases. The V segment lost 2 bases and the J segment 1 base; nucleotides outside the gene matches: 9. Germline V lookup: CDR1 MGHRA, CDR2 YSYEKL. The CDR3 has 17 amino acids.

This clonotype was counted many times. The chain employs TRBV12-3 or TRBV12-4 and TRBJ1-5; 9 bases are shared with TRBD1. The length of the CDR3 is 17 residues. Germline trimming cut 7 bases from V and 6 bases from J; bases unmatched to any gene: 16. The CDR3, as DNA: TGTGCCAGCATCTTATCCCAAGGAACAGGGGGCTCTCAGCCCCAGCATTTT. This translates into CASILSQGTGGSQPQHF.

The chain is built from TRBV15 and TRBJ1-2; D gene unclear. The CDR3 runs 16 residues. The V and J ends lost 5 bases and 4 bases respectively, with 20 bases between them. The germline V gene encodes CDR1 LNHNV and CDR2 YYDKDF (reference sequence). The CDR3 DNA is TGTGCCACCAGCTCATCGAGAGGGCAGGCAATCTATGGCTACACCTTC. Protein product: CATSSSRGQAIYGYTF.

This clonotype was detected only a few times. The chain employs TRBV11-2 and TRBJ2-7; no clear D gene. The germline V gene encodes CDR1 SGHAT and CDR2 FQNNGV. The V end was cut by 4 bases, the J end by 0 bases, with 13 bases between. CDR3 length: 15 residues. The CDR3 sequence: CASSYGRGSSYEQYF. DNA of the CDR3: TGTGCCAGCAGCTATGGGCGAGGAAGCTCCTACGAGCAGTACTTC. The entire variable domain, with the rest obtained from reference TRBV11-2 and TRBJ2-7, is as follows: EAGVAQSPRYKIIEKRQSVAFWCNPISGHATLYWYQQILGQGPKLLIQFQNNGVVDDSQLPKDRFSAERLKGVDSTLKIQPAKLEDSAVYLCASSYGRGSSYEQYFGPGTRLTVT.

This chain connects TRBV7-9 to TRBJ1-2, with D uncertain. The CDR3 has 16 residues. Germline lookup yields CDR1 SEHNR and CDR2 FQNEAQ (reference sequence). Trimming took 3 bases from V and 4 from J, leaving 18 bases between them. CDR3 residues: CASSFPFETGFYGYTF. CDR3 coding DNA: TGTGCCAGCAGCTTTCCTTTTGAGACCGGGTTCTATGGCTACACCTTC.

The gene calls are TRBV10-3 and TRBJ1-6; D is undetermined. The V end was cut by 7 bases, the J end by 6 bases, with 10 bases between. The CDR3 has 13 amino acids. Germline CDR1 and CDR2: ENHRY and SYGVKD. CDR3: CAINRDTNSPLHF. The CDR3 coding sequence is TGTGCCATCAATCGCGACACTAATTCACCCCTCCACTTT.

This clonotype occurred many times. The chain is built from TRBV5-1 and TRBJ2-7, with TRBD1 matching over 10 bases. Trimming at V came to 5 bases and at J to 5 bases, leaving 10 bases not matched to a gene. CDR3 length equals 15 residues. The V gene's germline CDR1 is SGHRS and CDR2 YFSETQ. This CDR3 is CASSHTGTGEDEQYF. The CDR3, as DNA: TGCGCCAGCAGTCATACCGGGACAGGGGAGGACGAGCAGTACTTC.

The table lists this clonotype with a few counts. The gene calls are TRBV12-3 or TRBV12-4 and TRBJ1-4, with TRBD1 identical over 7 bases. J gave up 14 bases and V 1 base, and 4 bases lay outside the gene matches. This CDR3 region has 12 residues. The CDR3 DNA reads TGTGCCAGCAGTTTAGAGGGGGCGAAGCTGTTTTTT. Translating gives CASSLEGAKLFF.

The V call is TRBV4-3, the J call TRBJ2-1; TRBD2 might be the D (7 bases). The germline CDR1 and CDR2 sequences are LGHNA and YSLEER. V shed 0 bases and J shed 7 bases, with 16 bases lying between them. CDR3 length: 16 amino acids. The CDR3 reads CASSQDGQGRVNEQFF. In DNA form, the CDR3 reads TGCGCCAGCAGCCAAGACGGGCAGGGGAGGGTGAATGAGCAGTTCTTC.

CDR3 in DNA: TGTGCCAGCAGCTCCCCACCTTCCCGAAACAATGAGCAGTTCTTC. Its translation: CASSSPPSRNNEQFF. The chain combines TRBV12-3 or TRBV12-4 with TRBJ2-1; no reliable D call. The V gene lost 6 bases and the J gene lost 5 bases, with 17 bases spanning the gap. This CDR3 is built from 15 residues.

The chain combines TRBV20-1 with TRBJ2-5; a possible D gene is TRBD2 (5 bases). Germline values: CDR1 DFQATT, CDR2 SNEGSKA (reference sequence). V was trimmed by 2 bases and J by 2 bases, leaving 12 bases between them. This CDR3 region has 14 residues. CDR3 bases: TGCAGTGCTAGACAGCGGTCTCGACAAGAGACCCAGTACTTC. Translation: CSARQRSRQETQYF.

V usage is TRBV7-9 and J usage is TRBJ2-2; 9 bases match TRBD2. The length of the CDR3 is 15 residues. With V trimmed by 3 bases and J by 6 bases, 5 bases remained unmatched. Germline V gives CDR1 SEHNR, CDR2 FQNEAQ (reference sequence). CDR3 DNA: TGTGCCAGCAGCTTTGAGCGGGGGGTATCCGGGGAGCTGTTTTTT. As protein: CASSFERGVSGELFF.

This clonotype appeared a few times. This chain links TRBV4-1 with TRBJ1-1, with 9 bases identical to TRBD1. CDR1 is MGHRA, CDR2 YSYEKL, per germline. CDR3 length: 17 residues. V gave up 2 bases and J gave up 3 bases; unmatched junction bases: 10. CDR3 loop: CASSQLTGGDLDTEAFF. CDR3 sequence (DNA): TGCGCCAGCAGCCAACTCACAGGGGGCGATTTGGACACTGAAGCTTTCTTT.